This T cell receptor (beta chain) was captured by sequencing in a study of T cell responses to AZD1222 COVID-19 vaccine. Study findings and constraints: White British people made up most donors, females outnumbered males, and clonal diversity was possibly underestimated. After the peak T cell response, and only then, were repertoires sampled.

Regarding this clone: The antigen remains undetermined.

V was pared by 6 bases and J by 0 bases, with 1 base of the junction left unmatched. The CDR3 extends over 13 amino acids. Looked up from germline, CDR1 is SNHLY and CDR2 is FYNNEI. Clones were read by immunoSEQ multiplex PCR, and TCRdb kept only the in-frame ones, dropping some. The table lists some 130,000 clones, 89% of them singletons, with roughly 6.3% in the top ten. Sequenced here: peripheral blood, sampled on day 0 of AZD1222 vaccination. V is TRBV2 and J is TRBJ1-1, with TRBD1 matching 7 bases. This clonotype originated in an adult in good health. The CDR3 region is CASRGTVNTEAFF. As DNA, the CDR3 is TGTGCCAGCAGGGGGACAGTGAACACTGAAGCTTTCTTT.